The clone carrying this T cell receptor beta chain was found a few times. No antigen is known for it. Tagging with unique molecular identifiers was a feature of the TCR beta cDNA libraries. MiXCR, run by TCRdb on the PCR reads, gives a single entry per CDR3 protein. The repertoire includes about 430,000 distinct CDR3 sequences, more than 30% of them detected once, and 6.5% to 8% sits in the top ten. The data were obtained in a study of post-analysis software for immune sequencing data. Study-level findings and limits: Patients carried a handful of TRBV segments more frequently than controls did, and TRBV5-6, TRBV5-1 and TRBV20-1 were among them. Compared against controls, patients with multiple sclerosis displayed significantly lower normalized Chao1 diversity.

The CDR3 consists of 15 residues. V shed 1 base and J shed 2 bases, with 12 bases lying between them. Germline V gene sequence: CDR1 SGHRS, CDR2 YFSETQ. This TCR was sampled from a girl aged 2 to 9 with multiple sclerosis. The sample consisted of blood. This rearrangement joins TRBV5-1 to TRBJ1-2, with D uncertain. The CDR3 coding sequence is TGCGCCAGCAGCTTGCTGCCGACGGAGAACTATGGCTACACCTTC. Amino acid sequence: CASSLLPTENYGYTF. Combining the CDR3 with reference TRBV5-1 and TRBJ1-2 gives the whole variable domain KAGVTQTPRYLIKTRGQQVTLSCSPISGHRSVSWYQQTPGQGLQFLFEYFSETQRNKGNFPGRFSGRQFSNSRSEMNVSTLELGDSALYLCASSLLPTENYGYTFGSGTRLTVV.